This is a list of T cell receptor beta chains from one sample in a study of CD8 T cells in ankylosing spondylitis. TCRdb reprocessed the 5' RACE reads with MiXCR, giving one entry per CDR3 protein. Counted here are hundreds of thousands of distinct CDR3 sequences, roughly 25% occurring once; the ten biggest clones make up more than 6.5%. The specimen sequenced was blood, either unsorted or a sorted T cell fraction (not recorded which). These receptors were collected from a male donor with ankylosing spondylitis or in good health (not recorded which). CDR3s include the opening cysteine and the closing phenylalanine or tryptophan. Each record gives: clone size, V gene, J gene, D gene, CDR3 DNA, CDR3 protein. A D gene is named only where the DNA matches it firmly. A row's size may be missing; if present it is once, few, many or a size class.

>.|TRBV6-5|TRBJ2-1|.
TGTGCCAGCTCCATGGGGGTTGAGCAGTTCTTC
CASSMGVEQFF
>many|TRBV7-2|TRBJ2-1|TRBD2
TGTGCCAGCAGCTTAGAAAGCGGGAGGACTTACAATGAGCAGTTCTTC
CASSLESGRTYNEQFF
>few|TRBV20-1|TRBJ2-7|TRBD1
TGCAGTGCCAAGGACAGGGTAAGGTCCTACGAGCAGTACTTC
CSAKDRVRSYEQYF
>few|TRBV30|TRBJ1-5|.
TGTGCCTGGAGCTGGGGGAATCAGCCCCAGCATTTT
CAWSWGNQPQHF
>few|TRBV12-3/TRBV12-4|TRBJ2-7|.
TGTGCCAGCCAGGTCGGGTACGAGCAGTACTTC
CASQVGYEQYF
>many|TRBV6-2/TRBV6-3|TRBJ2-1|TRBD2
TGTGCCAGCAGTCATCCTAGCGGAGACAATGAGCAGTTCTTC
CASSHPSGDNEQFF
>.|TRBV20-1|TRBJ2-7|.
TGCAGTGCTAGAGATCGAACTAGCCTCTCCTACGAGCAGTACTTC
CSARDRTSLSYEQYF
>many|TRBV27|TRBJ2-1|TRBD2
TGTGCCAGCAGTATTCTAGCGGGACTAAGCTCCTACAATGAGCAGTTCTTC
CASSILAGLSSYNEQFF
>.|TRBV20-1|TRBJ2-5|TRBD2
TGCAGTGCGTTAGCGGGAGGAACCGGGGAGACCCAGTACTTC
CSALAGGTGETQYF
>.|TRBV29-1|TRBJ2-1|TRBD2
TGCAGCGTTGCGGGGGGTAGCGGGGCTAATGAGCAGTTCTTC
CSVAGGSGANEQFF
>many|TRBV5-6|TRBJ2-1|.
TGTGCCAGCAGCTTGGTTATTGTAAGCTCCTACAATGAGCAGTTCTTC
CASSLVIVSSYNEQFF
>.|TRBV7-2|TRBJ2-2|TRBD1
TGTGCCAGCAGCTCACAGGGGGGCGGAACCGGGGAGCTGTTTTTT
CASSSQGGGTGELFF
>many|TRBV10-3|TRBJ1-6|.
TGTGCCGAAGGACAAGGTGCGAATTCACCCCTCCACTTT
CAEGQGANSPLHF
>many|TRBV29-1|TRBJ2-1|.
TGCAGCGTTGAGTACAGACTGAGCTCCTACAATGAGCAGTTCTTC
CSVEYRLSSYNEQFF
>many|TRBV11-2|TRBJ1-4|.
TGTGCCAGCAGCCCGAGGAGTAATGAAAAACTGTTTTTT
CASSPRSNEKLFF
>many|TRBV20-1|TRBJ2-7|.
TGCAGTGCTAAAATAGATGGAGGAGGCTACGAGCAGTACTTC
CSAKIDGGGYEQYF
>.|TRBV12-3/TRBV12-4|TRBJ2-5|.
TGTGCCAGCAGGGACGGCGACTCCAGCCCCGCGTACTTC
CASRDGDSSPAYF